The rows below give T cell receptor beta chains drawn from one sample of a study of OX40 agonist ivuxolimab in advanced cancers. Here immunoSEQ multiplex PCR was the method, and the copy in TCRdb shows in-frame clones only, minus some. The repertoire holds 70,000 to 95,000 clones, with about 86% as singletons. The input for sequencing was CD4+ or CD8+ T cells sorted from blood, taken in a trial of the OX40 agonist ivuxolimab. These receptors came from an adult with an advanced solid tumor such as melanoma, head and neck, liver or kidney cancer. The CDR3 runs from the conserved cysteine through the conserved F or W. A D gene is named only where the DNA matches it firmly. Where a row states a size, it is once, few, many or the class of an expanded clone; other rows omit it.

TRBV7-2	TRBJ2-1	TRBD1	-	CASSLAPDSTGDEQFF	TGTGCCAGCAGCTTAGCGCCGGACTCCACAGGGGATGAGCAGTTCTTC
TRBV4-2	TRBJ2-1	TRBD2	-	CASSHHERAGGDYNEQFF	TGTGCCAGCAGCCACCATGAGAGAGCGGGAGGGGACTACAATGAGCAGTTCTTC
TRBV5-4	TRBJ1-4	-	once	CASSLVGATNEKLFF	TGTGCCAGCAGCTTGGTGGGAGCAACTAATGAAAAACTGTTTTTT
TRBV9	TRBJ2-3	-	-	CASSLDTQYF	TGTGCCAGCAGTTTAGATACGCAGTATTTT
TRBV5-1	TRBJ2-1	TRBD2	-	CASSLPGGTYNEQFF	TGCGCCAGCAGCCTTCCGGGAGGGACCTACAATGAGCAGTTCTTC
TRBV7-2	TRBJ2-7	-	few	CASSSQAQTYEQYF	TGTGCCAGCAGCTCACAGGCCCAGACTTACGAGCAGTACTTC
TRBV6-5	TRBJ2-7	TRBD1	-	CASSYASGTGYEQYF	TGTGCCAGCAGTTACGCTTCCGGGACAGGCTACGAGCAGTACTTC
TRBV28	TRBJ2-4	-	-	CASSLPGFQGGIQYF	TGTGCCAGCAGTTTACCCGGGTTTCAGGGAGGCATTCAGTACTTC
TRBV5-5	TRBJ2-5	TRBD1	-	CASSGQGWETQYF	TGTGCCAGCAGCGGACAGGGTTGGGAGACCCAGTACTTC
TRBV30	TRBJ2-5	-	-	CAWSSKRSPSGGETQYF	TGTGCCTGGAGTTCAAAGCGGTCCCCCAGTGGTGGAGAGACCCAGTACTTC
TRBV11-2	TRBJ2-5	TRBD2	-	CASSLAGVWETQYF	TGTGCCAGCAGCCTAGCGGGGGTTTGGGAGACCCAGTACTTC
TRBV19	TRBJ2-7	TRBD1	-	CASRDRGAAYEQYF	TGTGCCAGTAGGGACAGGGGGGCAGCCTACGAGCAGTACTTC
TRBV4-1	TRBJ2-5	-	-	CASSQDPGVETQYF	TGCGCCAGCAGCCAAGATCCAGGGGTGGAGACCCAGTACTTC
TRBV9	TRBJ2-2	TRBD1	-	CASSEGQGAGELFF	TGTGCCAGCAGCGAGGGACAGGGTGCCGGGGAGCTGTTTTTT
TRBV6-5	TRBJ1-1	-	-	CASSTSRTSTEAFF	TGTGCCAGCAGCACCTCTCGTACGAGCACTGAAGCTTTCTTT
TRBV2	TRBJ2-4	-	-	CASALGGGLNIQYF	TGTGCCAGCGCCCTGGGGGGGGGCTTAAACATTCAGTACTTC
TRBV13	TRBJ1-2	-	few	CASSFQGNGYTF	TGTGCCAGCAGCTTCCAGGGCAATGGCTACACCTTC
TRBV5-8	TRBJ1-5	-	-	CASSPPGNQPQHF	TGTGCCAGCAGCCCCCCGGGCAATCAGCCCCAGCATTTT
TRBV5-1	TRBJ2-7	TRBD2	-	CASSSGLAGGPVIEQYF	TGCGCCAGCAGCTCAGGACTAGCGGGAGGTCCCGTGATTGAGCAGTACTTC
TRBV6-5	TRBJ2-2	-	-	CASRRGRFTGELFF	TGTGCCAGCAGAAGGGGGAGGTTCACCGGGGAGCTGTTTTTT
TRBV5-1	TRBJ2-3	TRBD2	-	CASSFRLAGRDTQYF	TGCGCCAGCAGCTTCCGACTAGCGGGAAGGGATACGCAGTATTTT
TRBV28	TRBJ2-5	-	-	CASRSQGRGLETQYF	TGTGCCAGCAGAAGCCAGGGGCGAGGGTTAGAGACCCAGTACTTC
TRBV18	TRBJ2-2	-	-	CASSSSAPKTNTGELFF	TGTGCCAGCTCGAGTAGCGCCCCCAAAACGAACACCGGGGAGCTGTTTTTT
TRBV6-1	TRBJ2-7	TRBD2	-	CASMKAGGYEQYF	TGTGCCAGCATGAAAGCGGGAGGTTACGAGCAGTACTTC
TRBV5-1	TRBJ2-3	-	-	CASSFGGTDTQYF	TGCGCCAGCAGCTTCGGCGGCACAGATACGCAGTATTTT
TRBV2	TRBJ2-2	-	-	CARGTPSEFTGELFF	TGTGCCAGAGGCACCCCGTCCGAATTCACCGGGGAGCTGTTTTTT
TRBV18	TRBJ2-1	TRBD2	-	CASSPASGSRNEQFF	TGTGCCAGCTCACCCGCTAGCGGGAGTCGTAATGAGCAGTTCTTC
TRBV11-1	TRBJ1-2	TRBD1	-	CASSLYYRGPGHTF	TGTGCCAGCAGCTTATACTACAGGGGGCCTGGCCACACCTTC